This T cell receptor beta chain was recorded in a study of shared clonotypes between healthy human individuals. Sequenced by immunoSEQ multiplex PCR; TCRdb stores in-frame clones only, minus some. The profile shows about 2.5 million clones, less than 95% of them singletons. The CDR3 runs to 13 residues. The V end lost 5 bases, the J end lost 6 bases, and 11 bases lay between the germline ends. Germline V lookup: CDR1 MNHNY, CDR2 SVGAGI (reference sequence). Notes on this clone: Its antigen remains unknown.

Points from the study as a whole: Apart from blood, nothing was sampled; tissue repertoires likely differ.

Sequencing input: naive CD4+ T cells from PBMCs. Subset defined: CD45RA+ positively selected. The genes are TRBV6-6 and TRBJ2-4; D remains ambiguous. The receptor's source is a man between 18 and 35 years old in good health. Some clones in this sample may be carry-over from other donors' samples. CDR3 DNA: TGTGCCAGCAGTCCAGACATTGTAAACATTCAGTACTTC. Translation: CASSPDIVNIQYF.